A selection of T cell receptor beta chains follows, all from one sample in a study of CD8+ T cells in alopecia areata. Sequencing used immunoSEQ multiplex PCR; TCRdb keeps in-frame clones, though not all of them. The sample shows approximately 57,000 clones, about 96% of them seen only once. Specimen: CD8+ T cells sorted from blood, collected at week 0. These receptors were collected from a human donor with alopecia areata. CDR3s include the opening cysteine and the closing phenylalanine or tryptophan. D genes are given only for firm matches. Size is omitted from some rows. Given values are once, few, many or a class for expanded clones.

v_gene,abundance,d_gene,j_gene,CDR3nt,CDR3aa
TRBV29-1,.,.,TRBJ2-1,TGCAGCGTTGAGGTCCTGGGAGTTCAGCAGTTCTTC,CSVEVLGVQQFF
TRBV27,.,.,TRBJ2-7,TGTGCCAGCAGTTTATCAGCAGGGTTGTACGAGCAGTACTTC,CASSLSAGLYEQYF
TRBV7-2,.,TRBD1,TRBJ2-3,TGTGCCAGCAGCACCATTAGACAGGGTCGCTTGGCAGATACGCAGTATTTT,CASSTIRQGRLADTQYF
TRBV29-1,once,.,TRBJ2-7,TGCAGCGTCGCGCCAGGATCCTACGAGCAGTACTTC,CSVAPGSYEQYF
TRBV10-3,.,TRBD2,TRBJ2-1,TGTGCCATCAGCGGAGGACTAGCGGGGGGACATGAGCAGTTCTTC,CAISGGLAGGHEQFF
TRBV29-1,.,TRBD1,TRBJ2-5,TGCAGCGTTGAAGGTATAGACCGGGACAGCCAAGAGACCCAGTACTTC,CSVEGIDRDSQETQYF
TRBV10-3,once,.,TRBJ1-5,TGTGCCATCAGTGATCAGGGTAGCAATCAGCCCCAGCATTTT,CAISDQGSNQPQHF
TRBV5-1,.,.,TRBJ1-1,TGCGCCAGCAGCTTGGCGAACACTGAAGCTTTCTTT,CASSLANTEAFF
TRBV4-3,.,.,TRBJ2-2,TGCGCCAGCAGCCGAGATACGCAGGGGGAGGACGGGGAGCTGTTTTTT,CASSRDTQGEDGELFF
TRBV6-1,.,TRBD2,TRBJ2-7,TGTGCCAGCCCAGCCGGGACTACCACGGGCTACGAGCAGTACTTC,CASPAGTTTGYEQYF
TRBV5-4,.,.,TRBJ1-3,TGTGCCAGCAGCCCCCGCTCGGGAAACACCATATATTTT,CASSPRSGNTIYF
TRBV6-5,.,.,TRBJ2-5,TGTGCCAGCAGGACTCAAGGGAGACAAGAGACCCAGTACTTC,CASRTQGRQETQYF
TRBV27,.,TRBD1,TRBJ1-1,TGTGCCAGCAGTTTTGTAGGACAGGGCTTAAGGGACACTGAAGCTTTCTTT,CASSFVGQGLRDTEAFF
TRBV15,.,TRBD1,TRBJ1-4,TGTGCCACCAGCGTCGTCGGGACAGGGGGAATGGCTAATGAAAAACTGTTTTTT,CATSVVGTGGMANEKLFF
TRBV2,once,TRBD1,TRBJ1-3,TGTGCCAGCAGCAAGAAGACAGGGGGAGCGGGAAACACCATATATTTT,CASSKKTGGAGNTIYF
TRBV7-9,.,.,TRBJ1-1,TGTGCCAGCAGCTTAGTGGCCCTGGGCACTGAAGCTTTCTTT,CASSLVALGTEAFF
TRBV7-9,.,.,TRBJ1-4,TGTGCCAGCAGCAATATCCGGGACATGAGTGAAAAACTGTTTTTT,CASSNIRDMSEKLFF
TRBV11-2,.,TRBD1,TRBJ2-7,TGTGCCAGCAGCACCAGAGACAGGGGGCCCACCTACGAGCAGTACTTC,CASSTRDRGPTYEQYF
TRBV4-1,.,.,TRBJ2-1,TGCGCCAGCAGCCATGGGGTTGAACAGTTCTTC,CASSHGVEQFF
TRBV4-2,.,.,TRBJ2-1,TGTGCCAGCAGCCAAGATGCAATGAATGAGCAGTTCTTC,CASSQDAMNEQFF
TRBV6-5,.,.,TRBJ1-5,TGTGCCAGCAGTTACAGCGGGGGGGGTAATCAGCCCCAGCATTTT,CASSYSGGGNQPQHF
TRBV5-1,.,TRBD2,TRBJ2-1,TGCGCCAGCAGCTTAAGCGGGGGGGCTTCCAATGAGCAGTTCTTC,CASSLSGGASNEQFF
TRBV4-2,.,.,TRBJ2-2,TGTGCCAGCAGCCAGATGGGGTCCGGGGAGCTGTTTTTT,CASSQMGSGELFF
TRBV6-6,.,TRBD2,TRBJ2-3,TGTGCCACCAGGGCGGGGGAGGCAGATACGCAGTATTTT,CATRAGEADTQYF
TRBV9,.,.,TRBJ2-3,TGTGCCAGCAGCGTAGGACCACCACCAGATACGCAGTATTTT,CASSVGPPPDTQYF
TRBV29-1,.,.,TRBJ2-1,TGCAGCTCGGGTGGGGGCTCCTACAATGAGCAGTTCTTC,CSSGGGSYNEQFF
TRBV5-6,.,.,TRBJ2-1,TGTGCCAGCAGCTCCCCACTGGAGCAGTTCTTC,CASSSPLEQFF
TRBV29-1,.,TRBD2,TRBJ2-1,TGCAGCGTTGAGCTAGCGGGGGGAAACAATGAGCAGTTCTTC,CSVELAGGNNEQFF
TRBV30,.,.,TRBJ2-7,TGTGCCTGGAGAACGGGCGCAACCTACGAGCAGTACTTC,CAWRTGATYEQYF
TRBV11-2,.,TRBD2,TRBJ2-3,TGTGCCAGCAGCCGAGGTCCTGAACTAGCGGGGTACACAGATACGCAGTATTTT,CASSRGPELAGYTDTQYF
TRBV2,.,.,TRBJ1-1,TGTGCCAGCAGTGAAAATCCCGGGCACACTGAAGCTTTCTTT,CASSENPGHTEAFF
TRBV27,.,.,TRBJ1-5,TGTGCCAGCAGTACAAGGGAACATCAGCCCCAGCATTTT,CASSTREHQPQHF
TRBV2,.,.,TRBJ2-3,TGTGCCAGCAGTAAAGGCACAGATACGCAGTATTTT,CASSKGTDTQYF
TRBV4-1,.,.,TRBJ2-7,TGCGCCAGCAGCCAAGACGGGTCCGGCACATCCTACGAGCAGTACTTC,CASSQDGSGTSYEQYF
TRBV19,few,TRBD1,TRBJ2-7,TGTGCCAGTAGTATAGGTCTCCGACAGGGTATCTACGAGCAGTACTTC,CASSIGLRQGIYEQYF
TRBV7-9,.,TRBD1,TRBJ2-1,TGTGCCAGCAGCTTAGAACAGGGGTACGATGAGCAGTTCTTC,CASSLEQGYDEQFF
TRBV9,.,TRBD1,TRBJ2-3,TGTGCCAGCAGCGTAGGACAGGGGGAAAGCACAGATACGCAGTATTTT,CASSVGQGESTDTQYF
TRBV4-3,.,TRBD2,TRBJ2-3,TGCGCCAGCAGCCAAGATCCACGAGCGGGGCCAGATACGCAGTATTTT,CASSQDPRAGPDTQYF
TRBV13,.,.,TRBJ1-6,TGTGCCAGCAGCTTAGGAACCCCGACCTATAATTCACCCCTCCACTTT,CASSLGTPTYNSPLHF
TRBV5-5,.,TRBD1,TRBJ2-7,TGTGCCAGCAGCTTGGGGACAGGGGAATATGGCGAGCAGTACTTC,CASSLGTGEYGEQYF
TRBV7-8,.,.,TRBJ2-2,TGTGCCAGCATGGGGGCTCACACCGGGGAGCTGTTTTTT,CASMGAHTGELFF
TRBV6-1,.,.,TRBJ1-2,TGTGCCAGCATGACGGGACTGAGGTTTGGCTACACCTTC,CASMTGLRFGYTF
TRBV6-6,.,.,TRBJ2-3,TGTGCCAGCACGCAAAAAACAGGGCGGGCAGATACGCAGTATTTT,CASTQKTGRADTQYF
TRBV7-9,.,TRBD2,TRBJ2-3,TGTGCCAGCAGCTCACCTGGGACTAGCGGAACAGATACGCAGTATTTT,CASSSPGTSGTDTQYF
TRBV4-3,.,.,TRBJ2-5,TGCGCCAGCAGCCAAGACGCGACTGGAGGGGGGCACGAGACCCAGTACTTC,CASSQDATGGGHETQYF
TRBV29-1,.,TRBD1,TRBJ2-7,TGCAGCGTTGAATCCGAGCGGACAGGGGACTACGAGCAGTACTTC,CSVESERTGDYEQYF
TRBV27,.,.,TRBJ2-7,TGTGCCAGCAGTTTCGCGGGGTTAGGGTCCTACGAGCAGTACTTC,CASSFAGLGSYEQYF
TRBV5-1,.,.,TRBJ2-7,TGCGCCAGCAGCTTGTGGGGGCAAGGCGACGAGCAGTACTTC,CASSLWGQGDEQYF
TRBV30,.,TRBD2,TRBJ2-2,TGTGCCTGGACTAGCGGGAAGAACACCGGGGAGCTGTTTTTT,CAWTSGKNTGELFF
TRBV4-2,.,TRBD1,TRBJ2-7,TGTGCCAGCAGCCAAGAGGGCCAGGGGGCGTCCTACGAGCAGTACTTC,CASSQEGQGASYEQYF
TRBV29-1,.,.,TRBJ2-1,TGCAGCGTTGAGGGCTTCTACAATGAGCAGTTCTTC,CSVEGFYNEQFF
TRBV13,.,TRBD1,TRBJ2-3,TGTGCCAGCAGCCCTAGGGGGCCAGATACGCAGTATTTT,CASSPRGPDTQYF
TRBV2,.,TRBD2,TRBJ2-2,TGTGCCAGCAGCGTGGGACTAGCGGGGAACACCGGGGAGCTGTTTTTT,CASSVGLAGNTGELFF
TRBV11-2,.,.,TRBJ2-3,TGTGCCAGCAGCGCAGGACAGTTTAGCACAGATACGCAGTATTTT,CASSAGQFSTDTQYF